One sample yielded the 27 T cell receptor beta chains listed below, sequenced in a study of molecular identifiers for immune sequencing clone quantification (dated by TCRdb to the late 2010s). Library prep was done by PCR. Sequencer: NextSeq 500. TCRdb's own reprocessing of the public reads used fastp at Q25 and MiXCR and kept productive beta chains. Rows are unified per CDR3 protein, each entry keeping the most common DNA and genes. The sample data list nearly 650,000 distinct CDR3 sequences, and about 25% of these were observed just once. The top ten hold around 0.78% of the sample. Material for sequencing was naive CD8+ T cells from blood, with Jurkat cell RNA spiked in. The cell subset or site tag for this specimen amounts to: FACS-sorted CD8+CD4-CCR7+CD45RA+ naive T cells. These receptors originate from a human donor in good health. Some libraries in this study had Jurkat cell RNA spiked in.

This clonotype was detected only a few times. A read error may explain this, as a much larger clone is one base away. The final CDR3 position lacks the conserved phenylalanine or tryptophan, pointing to a likely read error. The chain employs TRBV4-1 and TRBJ1-5, with D tentatively TRBD1 (6 bases). The germline V and J ends were trimmed by 1 base and 4 bases, with 11 bases remaining between them. CDR1 and CDR2 (germline): MGHRA, YSYEKL. This CDR3 is 15 amino acids long. The CDR3 loop reads CASSQGGGLNQPQHL. The CDR3 bases are TGCGCCAGCAGCCAAGGAGGGGGGCTAAATCAGCCCCAGCATCTT.

Many counts were recorded for this clonotype. This chain connects TRBV10-3 to TRBJ1-1, with 9 positions matching TRBD1. The CDR3 sequence is 14 residues long. V lost 3 bases, J lost 5 bases, and 4 bases stayed unmatched. From germline, CDR1 is ENHRY and CDR2 SYGVKD. CDR3 sequence (DNA): TGTGCCATCAGTGAAGGACAGGGGCTGACTGAAGCTTTCTTT. This translates into CAISEGQGLTEAFF.

A remark on this clonotype: The conserved phenylalanine or tryptophan normally closing the CDR3 is absent here, so this likely arose from a read error. The CDR3 loop reads CASSLGGAGNGYTS. DNA of the CDR3: TGTGCCAGCAGCTTAGGAGGGGCCGGCAATGGCTACACCTCC. V usage is TRBV13 and J usage is TRBJ1-2; weak D call: TRBD1 (5 bases). The CDR3 extends over 14 amino acids. V lost 0 bases and J lost 6, with 11 bases in between. CDR1 PRHDT and CDR2 FYEKMQ come from the germline V gene (reference sequence).

On this clonotype: A much larger clone lies a single base off, so this may be a read error. The V and J genes are TRBV28 and TRBJ2-7; perhaps TRBD2 as D (6 bases). CDR3 length equals 14 residues. The germline V and J ends were trimmed by 4 bases and 2 bases, with 12 bases remaining between them. Germline CDR1 reads MDHEN; CDR2 reads SYDVKM. CDR3 protein: CASSCRGLAYEQYF. The CDR3 DNA follows: TGTGCCAGCAGTTGTCGGGGGTTGGCCTACGAGCAGTACTTC.

As for this clonotype: At one end, the junction sequence differs from germline, possibly due to a read error. This chain uses TRBV7-9 with TRBJ2-1, with D possibly being TRBD2 (6 bases). The CDR3 loop spans 11 amino acids. Germline CDR1 is SEHNR and CDR2 is FQNEAQ (reference sequence). CDR3 protein: CASTPGGEQVF. The CDR3 DNA is TGTGCCAGCACCCCCGGGGGTGAGCAGGTCTTC. The entire variable domain, with the rest obtained from reference TRBV7-9 and TRBJ2-1, is as follows: DTGVSQNPRHKITKRGQNVTFRCDPISEHNRLYWYRQTLGQGPEFLTYFQNEAQLEKSRLLSDRFSAERPKGSFSTLEIQRTEQGDSAMYLCASTPGGEQVFGPGTRLTVL.

Remarks on this clonotype: A much larger clone differs by one base, so this may be a read error. The V and J genes are TRBV4-1 and TRBJ2-7; D might be TRBD1 or TRBD2, each matching 5 bases. The CDR3 runs to 15 residues. Per germline, CDR1 MGHRA and CDR2 YSYEKL. CDR3 sequence reads: CTSSQEGDRNREQYF. The CDR3 DNA follows: TGCACCAGCAGCCAAGAAGGGGACCGAAACCGGGAGCAGTACTTC.

This clonotype was counted ten times or more. The gene calls are TRBV5-1 and TRBJ2-3; tentative D call: TRBD1 (5 bases). Germline-derived CDR1 and CDR2 are SGHRS and YFSETQ. The CDR3 runs to 14 residues. Trimming removed 3 bases from V and 2 bases from J, with 10 bases in between. CDR3 in amino acids: CASSWTTATDTQYF. The CDR3 DNA reads TGCGCCAGCAGCTGGACGACAGCCACAGATACGCAGTATTTT. Full variable domain (outside the CDR3, taken from reference TRBV5-1 and TRBJ2-3): KAGVTQTPRYLIKTRGQQVTLSCSPISGHRSVSWYQQTPGQGLQFLFEYFSETQRNKGNFPGRFSGRQFSNSRSEMNVSTLELGDSALYLCASSWTTATDTQYFGPGTRLTVL.

This clonotype was observed a few times. The gene calls are TRBV15 and TRBJ2-7; 7 positions agree with TRBD1. The germline V gene has CDR1 LNHNV and CDR2 YYDKDF (reference sequence). V trimming: 7 bases; J trimming: 3 bases; junction bases outside the gene matches: 12. This CDR3 has 15 residues. This CDR3 reads CATTEAPGQYYEQYF. Written as DNA, the CDR3 is TGTGCCACCACCGAGGCCCCGGGACAGTACTACGAGCAGTACTTC.

This clonotype occurred once. The junction departs from germline at one end; a sequencing error may be responsible. This chain uses TRBV28 with TRBJ2-7; 10 positions agree with TRBD2. Germline V gene lookup returns CDR1 MDHEN and CDR2 SYDVKM. The CDR3 runs to 14 residues. This chain's CDR3 is CASSPGTSAYVQYF. CDR3 DNA sequence: TGTGCCAGCAGCCCCGGGACTAGCGCCTACGTGCAGTACTTC.

This clonotype showed up just once. A much larger clone lies one base from this, so it may be a read error. The chain has TRBV28 and TRBJ1-3; D uncertain. Germline CDR1 and CDR2: MDHEN and SYDVKM. The length of the CDR3 is 14 residues. In DNA, the CDR3 is TGTGCCAGCAGTTTCCTAGGTTCGGGAAGCACCATATATTTT. This codes for CASSFLGSGSTIYF.

This clonotype was observed a handful of times. The chain couples TRBV28 to TRBJ2-7; 9 positions agree with TRBD2. The CDR3 is made up of 14 amino acids. Trimming at V came to 8 bases and at J to 6 bases, leaving 11 bases not matched to a gene. CDR1 is MDHEN and CDR2 is SYDVKM in the germline V gene. Here the CDR3 reads CASVVGLAGSEQYF. CDR3 coding DNA: TGTGCCAGCGTCGTCGGGCTAGCGGGGAGCGAGCAGTACTTC.

This clonotype has only a few counts. This could be a read error, since a much larger clone is one nucleotide away. This CDR3 is missing its conserved last phenylalanine or tryptophan, likely due to a read error. This chain links TRBV4-1 with TRBJ2-3; TRBD2 matches 15 bases. Germline trimming cut 4 bases from V and 4 bases from J; bases unmatched to any gene: 9. CDR3 length: 18 amino acids. The V gene's germline CDR1 is MGHRA and CDR2 YSYEKL. CDR3 sequence: CASSLPGLAGGFADTQYL. Written as DNA, the CDR3 is TGCGCCAGCAGCCTTCCGGGACTAGCGGGGGGATTTGCAGATACGCAGTATTTA.

This clonotype was found many times. V gene TRBV7-9 combines with J gene TRBJ2-7; D is unclear. CDR1 and CDR2 (germline): SEHNR, FQNEAQ (reference sequence). This CDR3 has 14 amino acids. The V end was cut by 8 bases, the J end by 5 bases, with 19 bases between. CDR3 bases: TGTGCCAGCGGCGAAATTACCCTGGCGGACGAGCAGTACTTC. It codes for CASGEITLADEQYF. Filled out from reference TRBV7-9 and TRBJ2-7, the complete variable domain reads DTGVSQNPRHKITKRGQNVTFRCDPISEHNRLYWYRQTLGQGPEFLTYFQNEAQLEKSRLLSDRFSAERPKGSFSTLEIQRTEQGDSAMYLCASGEITLADEQYFGPGTRLTVT.

There are many counts of this clonotype. The rearrangement uses TRBV13 and TRBJ2-7; TRBD2 agrees at 7 bases. Germline CDR1 PRHDT, CDR2 FYEKMQ (reference sequence). The CDR3 loop spans 13 amino acids. The trim removed 4 bases at V and 4 bases at J, leaving 4 bases unmatched. The CDR3 reads CASSSGEGYEQYF. The CDR3 DNA reads as TGTGCCAGCAGCTCCGGGGAGGGTTACGAGCAGTACTTC.

This clonotype occurred many times. This sequence joins TRBV7-9 and TRBJ2-1; possibly TRBD2 for D (6 bases). Germline V gene sequence: CDR1 SEHNR, CDR2 FQNEAQ (reference sequence). This CDR3 region has 16 residues. Trimming removed 3 bases from V and 2 bases from J, with 14 bases in between. The CDR3 region is CASSFSGSWPYNEQFF. In nucleotides, the CDR3 is TGTGCCAGCAGCTTTAGCGGCTCCTGGCCCTACAATGAGCAGTTCTTC.

The chain joins TRBV27 to TRBJ2-7; D is unresolved. Germline loops: CDR1 MNHEY, CDR2 SMNVEV (reference sequence). Trimming stripped 6 bases from V and 3 bases from J, with 12 bases between. The CDR3 consists of 13 residues. The DNA of the CDR3 is TGTGCCAGCAGCATTCATTGGGACTACGAGCAGTACTTC. Its protein product is CASSIHWDYEQYF.

This rearrangement joins TRBV11-2 to TRBJ1-4, with a possible D match to TRBD1 (6 bases). V was shortened by 1 base and J by 6 bases, with 18 bases between the two germline ends. The CDR3 is 17 amino acids. The germline V gene encodes CDR1 SGHAT and CDR2 FQNNGV. The DNA for the CDR3 is TGTGCCAGCAGCTTAGGGGGGGCCTTATCCCCAGATGAAAAACTGTTTTTT. This sequence encodes CASSLGGALSPDEKLFF.

The V and J genes are TRBV4-1 and TRBJ1-1; 9 bases map to TRBD1. With 4 bases clipped from V and 0 bases from J, the junction kept 9 bases outside the gene matches. This CDR3 is built from 17 residues. Germline V CDR1 and CDR2: MGHRA, YSYEKL. The CDR3 sequence is CASSRGTGPNLNTEAFF. Written as DNA, the CDR3 is TGCGCCAGCAGCCGGGGGACAGGGCCCAACTTGAACACTGAAGCTTTCTTT.

The chain recombines TRBV29-1 with TRBJ2-7; TRBD1 aligns across 7 bases. Trimming removed 5 bases from V and 0 bases from J; junction bases left unmatched: 1. CDR1 and CDR2 (germline): SQVTM, ANQGSEA. CDR3 size: 12 residues. CDR3 in DNA: TGCAGCGTTTGGGACAGCTCCTACGAGCAGTACTTC. Its protein is CSVWDSSYEQYF.

This clonotype turned up a few times. The chain has TRBV20-1 and TRBJ1-5; 7 bases are a match to TRBD1. The germline CDR1 and CDR2 sequences are DFQATT and SNEGSKA (reference sequence). This CDR3 is 12 amino acids long. V dropped 6 bases and J dropped 5; count of bases not matched to a gene: 4. Here the CDR3 DNA reads TGCAGTGCCTCCAGGGGGGATCAGCCCCAGCATTTT. Translated: CSASRGDQPQHF.

In this sample, this clonotype turned up a few times. At one of its ends the junction is not consistent with the germline gene, which may arise from a read error. This chain joins TRBV13 and TRBJ2-2; D tentatively reads TRBD1 or TRBD2 (5 bases each). CDR3 length: 17 residues. Germline V CDR1 and CDR2: PRHDT, FYEKMQ (reference sequence). The CDR3 region has the DNA TGTGCCAGCAGCACCGCCGGGGAGTACAGGAACACCGGGGAGCTGCTTTTT. This codes for CASSTAGEYRNTGELLF.

The chain has TRBV5-4 and TRBJ2-5; D unclear. Looked up from germline, CDR1 is SGHNT and CDR2 is YYREEE (reference sequence). The CDR3 length is 14 residues. Trimming took 0 bases from V and 2 from J, leaving 8 bases between them. CDR3 loop: CASSLGNSQETQYF. The DNA for the CDR3 is TGTGCCAGCAGCTTGGGGAACAGTCAAGAGACCCAGTACTTC.

About this clonotype: Given the absence of the conserved phenylalanine or tryptophan at the CDR3 end, a read error is likely. J is TRBJ2-3 and V is TRBV4-3; D is uncertain. V was clipped by 0 bases and J by 0 bases, with 4 bases between them. Germline lookup yields CDR1 LGHNA and CDR2 YSLEER. The CDR3 length is 14 residues. CDR3 loop: CASSQDISTDTQYS. The CDR3 DNA follows: TGCGCCAGCAGCCAAGACATAAGCACAGATACGCAGTATTCT.

Notes on this clonotype: A much more abundant neighbour one base away suggests this may be a read error. V and J are TRBV29-1 and TRBJ2-5; possible D gene TRBD1, 6 bases. This CDR3 comprises 15 residues. Germline V gene sequence: CDR1 SQVTM, CDR2 ANQGSEA. DNA for the CDR3: TGCAGCGTTCAAGAAATGGGGGCAGGACAAGAGACCCAGTACTTC. This encodes CSVQEMGAGQETQYF.

The chain joins TRBV3-1 to TRBJ1-2, with D tentatively TRBD1 (6 bases). The CDR3 consists of 17 residues. The V and J ends lost 3 bases and 0 bases respectively, with 17 bases between them. Germline V gene sequence: CDR1 LGHDT, CDR2 YNNKEL (reference sequence). In DNA, the CDR3 is TGTGCCAGCAGCCATGAATTCACAGGGCACCCTAACTATGGCTACACCTTC. Translated, it gives CASSHEFTGHPNYGYTF.

A remark on this clonotype: The junction departs from germline at one end; a sequencing error may be responsible. The gene calls are TRBV4-3 and TRBJ1-5; D remains ambiguous. The CDR3 loop spans 13 amino acids. Germline V gene lookup returns CDR1 LGHNA and CDR2 YSLEER. The CDR3, as DNA: TGCGCCAGCCGCCAAGATGTCAATCAGCCCCCGCATTTT. Residues: CASRQDVNQPPHF.

The rearrangement links TRBV12-3 or TRBV12-4 to TRBJ2-2; D may be TRBD1 (5 bases). The CDR3 extends over 15 amino acids. The V gene lost 3 bases and the J gene lost 5 bases, with 13 bases spanning the gap. The CDR3 reads CASSFVGLGTGELFF. In DNA, the CDR3 is TGTGCCAGCAGTTTTGTGGGGCTTGGGACCGGGGAGCTGTTTTTT.